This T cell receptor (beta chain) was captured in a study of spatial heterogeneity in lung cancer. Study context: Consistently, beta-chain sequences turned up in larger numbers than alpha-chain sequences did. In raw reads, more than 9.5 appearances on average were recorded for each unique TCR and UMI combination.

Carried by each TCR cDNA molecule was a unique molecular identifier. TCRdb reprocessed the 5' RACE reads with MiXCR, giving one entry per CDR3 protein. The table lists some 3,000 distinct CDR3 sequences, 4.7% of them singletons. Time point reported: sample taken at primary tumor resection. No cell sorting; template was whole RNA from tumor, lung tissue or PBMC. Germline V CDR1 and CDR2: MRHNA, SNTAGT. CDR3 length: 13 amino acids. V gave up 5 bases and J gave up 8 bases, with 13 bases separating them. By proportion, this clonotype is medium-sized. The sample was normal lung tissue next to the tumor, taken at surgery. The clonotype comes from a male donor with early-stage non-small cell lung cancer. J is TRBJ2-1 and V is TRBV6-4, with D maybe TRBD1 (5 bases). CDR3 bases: TGTGCCAGCAGTTTCCGGGTACAGGATGAGCAGTTCTTC. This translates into CASSFRVQDEQFF.